Shown below are 6 T cell receptor beta chains from a single sample sequenced in a study of Ad26.COV2.S vaccination and SARS-CoV-2 variants. The protocol was immunoSEQ multiplex PCR, while the TCRdb copy is restricted to in-frame clones and leaves out a portion. The sample records 440,000 or so clones, roughly 88% being singletons. The treatment here: some 20 received Ad26.COV2.S at low or high dose, single or two shots; roughly 5 received placebo; per-sample allocation not given. Day 63 after the first injection of vaccine or placebo was the sampling time. The sample was peripheral blood, taken in a trial of Ad26.COV2.S vaccine versus placebo. The receptor source for this set is a person aged 18-60 years who received the Ad26.COV2.S COVID-19 vaccine or a placebo.

This chain joins TRBV7-9 and TRBJ2-7; 9 bases align to TRBD2. Germline-derived CDR1 and CDR2 are SEHNR and FQNEAQ (reference sequence). V trimming: 4 bases; J trimming: 7 bases; junction bases outside the gene matches: 11. The CDR3 is 15 residues long. The CDR3 bases are TGTGCCAGCAGCTCCGGGTTAGCGGGAGCTCGGGAGCAGTACTTC. It yields the protein CASSSGLAGAREQYF.

This chain links TRBV4-2 with TRBJ2-2; perhaps D is TRBD1 or TRBD2 (5 bases each). V lost 4 bases and J lost 2, with 14 bases in between. The CDR3 totals 16 residues. CDR1 and CDR2 from the germline V gene are LGHNA and YNFKEQ. As DNA, the CDR3 is TGTGCCAGCAGCCCTGAAGGGACGGGTAACACCGGGGAGCTGTTTTTT. Its protein product is CASSPEGTGNTGELFF.

The count of this clone is one. The CDR3 sequence: CASSDSGQGSNSNQPQHF. In nucleotides, the CDR3 is TGTGCCAGCAGTGACTCGGGACAGGGGAGCAATAGCAATCAGCCCCAGCATTTT. V is TRBV2 and J is TRBJ1-5; TRBD1 aligns across 10 bases. The CDR3 contains 18 residues. J was trimmed by 0 bases and V by 3 bases; bases with no gene match: 8. Germline CDR1 reads SNHLY; CDR2 reads FYNNEI.

The chain combines TRBV19 with TRBJ1-5; tentatively, D is TRBD1 (5 bases). Between the trimmed V and J ends, which lost 3 bases and 6 bases, there was a span of 15 bases. This CDR3 has 15 amino acids. Per the germline V gene, CDR1 is LNHDA and CDR2 is SQIVND (reference sequence). This chain's CDR3 is CASSIGRGEGQPQHF. The CDR3 bases are TGTGCCAGTAGTATTGGTAGGGGAGAGGGTCAGCCCCAGCATTTT.

The chain is built from TRBV5-1 and TRBJ1-4; no reliable D call. The CDR3 has 14 residues. Trimming stripped 0 bases from V and 15 bases from J, with 18 bases between. In germline, CDR1 is SGHRS, CDR2 YFSETQ. The CDR3 DNA is TGCGCCAGCAGCTTGGAGGGTCCGCCTTCACGAGTGTTTTTT. Protein sequence: CASSLEGPPSRVFF.

The CDR3 coding sequence is TGTGCCAGCAGGGCAGGGTCCTACGAGCAGTACTTC. Residues: CASRAGSYEQYF. The chain employs TRBV25-1 and TRBJ2-7; a weak D match, TRBD1 (5 bases). The CDR3 sequence is 12 residues long. Germline V CDR1 and CDR2: MGHDK, SYGVNS. Between the trimmed V and J ends, which lost 6 bases and 1 base, there was a span of 7 bases.